Sequencing of this T cell receptor (beta chain) was carried out in a study of CD8 T cells in Susac syndrome. Overall study results and limits: The study's TCR sequencing and HLA analysis covered a relatively small number of individuals, and the study acknowledged this.

For this clonotype: Its antigen is currently unknown.

Reverse transcription of roughly 0.45 to 1 ug RNA was carried out with random hexamers. Amplification of TCR beta CDR3 used immunoSEQ multiplex PCR across 54 Vbeta and 13 Jbeta. TCRdb called the immunoSEQ multiplex PCR reads again in MiXCR, with one record for every CDR3 protein. The sample lists some 150,000 distinct CDR3 sequences, 85% to 95% occurring once. This CDR3 region has 15 residues. CDR1 and CDR2 from the germline V gene are MNHEY and SVGAGI. The J segment lost 6 bases and the V segment lost 2 bases, leaving 7 bases of the junction unmatched. V gene TRBV6-5 combines with J gene TRBJ2-5, with TRBD1 matching 9 bases. The sequence came from a human donor with Susac syndrome. The sequencing sample was made of CD4+ T cells from PBMCs. This CDR3 is CASSYGLGTGKTQYF. CDR3 nucleotide sequence: TGTGCCAGCAGTTACGGTCTGGGGACAGGGAAGACCCAGTACTTC.